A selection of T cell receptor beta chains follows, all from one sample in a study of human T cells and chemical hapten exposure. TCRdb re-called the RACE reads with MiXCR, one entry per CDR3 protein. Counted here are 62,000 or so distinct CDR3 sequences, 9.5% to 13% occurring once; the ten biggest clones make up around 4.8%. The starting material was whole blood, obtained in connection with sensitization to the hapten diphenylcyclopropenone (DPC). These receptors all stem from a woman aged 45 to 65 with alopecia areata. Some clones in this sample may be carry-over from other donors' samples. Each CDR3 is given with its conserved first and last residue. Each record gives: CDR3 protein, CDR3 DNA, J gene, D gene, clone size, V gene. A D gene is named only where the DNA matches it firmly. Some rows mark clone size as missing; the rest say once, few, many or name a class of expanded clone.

cdr3_aa: CASSEVVDQPQHF
cdr3_nt: TGTGCCAGCAGTGAGGTGGTGGATCAGCCCCAGCATTTT
j_call: TRBJ1-5
d_call: .
clone_size: few
v_call: TRBV6-1

cdr3_aa: CSASRAGQRYEQYF
cdr3_nt: TGCAGTGCTAGTCGGGCAGGACAAAGGTACGAGCAGTACTTC
j_call: TRBJ2-7
d_call: .
clone_size: .
v_call: TRBV20-1

cdr3_aa: CASSLTSGQRVYEQYF
cdr3_nt: TGTGCCAGCAGCTTGACCTCGGGACAGAGAGTTTACGAGCAGTACTTC
j_call: TRBJ2-7
d_call: TRBD1
clone_size: few
v_call: TRBV7-9

cdr3_aa: CATGQSQNYEQYF
cdr3_nt: TGTGCCACCGGACAGAGCCAAAACTACGAGCAGTACTTC
j_call: TRBJ2-7
d_call: .
clone_size: .
v_call: TRBV10-3

cdr3_aa: CASSRQSLGYGYTF
cdr3_nt: TGTGCCAGCAGTCGCCAGTCTTTGGGATATGGCTACACCTTC
j_call: TRBJ1-2
d_call: .
clone_size: many
v_call: TRBV27

cdr3_aa: CASSPWGTDYGYTF
cdr3_nt: TGTGCCAGCAGTCCATGGGGGACGGACTATGGCTACACCTTC
j_call: TRBJ1-2
d_call: .
clone_size: many
v_call: TRBV27

cdr3_aa: CASSYPSSGTGTYEQYF
cdr3_nt: TGTGCCAGCAGTTACCCGTCCTCCGGGACAGGAACCTACGAGCAGTACTTC
j_call: TRBJ2-7
d_call: TRBD1
clone_size: many
v_call: TRBV6-6

cdr3_aa: CASSLNARNTEAFF
cdr3_nt: TGCGCCAGCAGCTTGAATGCCCGGAACACTGAAGCTTTCTTT
j_call: TRBJ1-1
d_call: .
clone_size: .
v_call: TRBV5-1

cdr3_aa: CASRQLGLQETQYF
cdr3_nt: TGTGCCAGCAGGCAGCTGGGACTTCAAGAGACCCAGTACTTC
j_call: TRBJ2-5
d_call: .
clone_size: few
v_call: TRBV5-6

cdr3_aa: CASSLVDETQYF
cdr3_nt: TGTGCCAGCAGCTTAGTTGACGAGACCCAGTACTTC
j_call: TRBJ2-5
d_call: .
clone_size: many
v_call: TRBV7-6

cdr3_aa: CASSYHTGELFF
cdr3_nt: TGTGCCAGCAGTTACCACACCGGGGAGCTGTTTTTT
j_call: TRBJ2-2
d_call: .
clone_size: many
v_call: TRBV6-6

cdr3_aa: CASSPRVGGVEQYF
cdr3_nt: TGTGCCAGCTCACCACGGGTAGGGGGCGTAGAGCAGTACTTC
j_call: TRBJ2-7
d_call: TRBD1
clone_size: few
v_call: TRBV18

cdr3_aa: CASSPPRLAEYNEQFF
cdr3_nt: TGTGCCAGCAGTCCCCCCCGGCTAGCGGAATACAATGAGCAGTTCTTC
j_call: TRBJ2-1
d_call: TRBD2
clone_size: .
v_call: TRBV28

cdr3_aa: CASSSQGRISYEQYF
cdr3_nt: TGTGCCAGCAGTTCCCAGGGACGCATATCCTACGAGCAGTACTTC
j_call: TRBJ2-7
d_call: .
clone_size: .
v_call: TRBV28

cdr3_aa: CSLRLVANTEAFF
cdr3_nt: TGCAGCTTGAGGTTGGTTGCGAACACTGAAGCTTTCTTT
j_call: TRBJ1-1
d_call: .
clone_size: .
v_call: TRBV29-1

cdr3_aa: CASSPESTRGYTF
cdr3_nt: TGTGCCAGCTCACCCGAGAGCACTCGGGGCTACACCTTC
j_call: TRBJ1-2
d_call: .
clone_size: .
v_call: TRBV18

cdr3_aa: CASSEWQENTEAFF
cdr3_nt: TGTGCCAGCAGTGAGTGGCAAGAGAACACTGAAGCTTTCTTT
j_call: TRBJ1-1
d_call: .
clone_size: many
v_call: TRBV6-1

cdr3_aa: CASSKTGLGKYEQYF
cdr3_nt: TGTGCCAGCAGCAAAACGGGTTTGGGGAAGTACGAGCAGTACTTC
j_call: TRBJ2-7
d_call: .
clone_size: few
v_call: TRBV21-1

cdr3_aa: CASSTEGGPHVTDTQYF
cdr3_nt: TGTGCCAGTAGTACAGAAGGAGGACCCCATGTCACAGATACGCAGTATTTT
j_call: TRBJ2-3
d_call: .
clone_size: .
v_call: TRBV19

cdr3_aa: CASSFGLAGTQYF
cdr3_nt: TGTGCCAGCAGCTTCGGACTAGCGGGAACCCAGTACTTC
j_call: TRBJ2-7
d_call: TRBD2
clone_size: .
v_call: TRBV5-6

cdr3_aa: CASSPPTQETQYF
cdr3_nt: TGTGCCAGCTCACCACCAACCCAAGAGACCCAGTACTTC
j_call: TRBJ2-5
d_call: .
clone_size: many
v_call: TRBV18

cdr3_aa: CASSLQGARSNQPQHF
cdr3_nt: TGTGCCAGCAGTTTGCAGGGGGCGCGATCAAATCAGCCCCAGCATTTT
j_call: TRBJ1-5
d_call: TRBD1
clone_size: many
v_call: TRBV27

cdr3_aa: CSAISDREKLFF
cdr3_nt: TGCAGTGCTATCTCGGACCGAGAAAAACTGTTTTTT
j_call: TRBJ1-4
d_call: .
clone_size: .
v_call: TRBV20-1

cdr3_aa: CASSLAFGGQYF
cdr3_nt: TGTGCCAGCAGCTTAGCGTTCGGAGGGCAGTACTTC
j_call: TRBJ2-7
d_call: .
clone_size: .
v_call: TRBV7-2

cdr3_aa: CASSQDSAENSPLHF
cdr3_nt: TGCGCCAGCAGCCAAGATTCTGCGGAGAACTCACCCCTCCACTTT
j_call: TRBJ1-6
d_call: .
clone_size: .
v_call: TRBV4-3

cdr3_aa: CASGVVIGNTEAFF
cdr3_nt: TGTGCCAGCGGGGTGGTGATCGGGAACACTGAAGCTTTCTTT
j_call: TRBJ1-1
d_call: .
clone_size: many
v_call: TRBV6-1

cdr3_aa: CASSPWTGEAFF
cdr3_nt: TGTGCCAGCAGTCCTTGGACAGGAGAAGCTTTCTTT
j_call: TRBJ1-1
d_call: TRBD1
clone_size: .
v_call: TRBV6-2/TRBV6-3

cdr3_aa: CSARPLLTGGNTEAFF
cdr3_nt: TGCAGTGCTAGACCCCTGCTGACAGGGGGGAACACTGAAGCTTTCTTT
j_call: TRBJ1-1
d_call: TRBD1
clone_size: many
v_call: TRBV20-1

cdr3_aa: CASMLVAVNTGELFF
cdr3_nt: TGCGCCAGCATGTTGGTAGCGGTGAACACCGGGGAGCTGTTTTTT
j_call: TRBJ2-2
d_call: .
clone_size: many
v_call: TRBV5-1

cdr3_aa: CASSQAGTGIYEQFF
cdr3_nt: TGCGCCAGCAGCCAAGCCGGGACGGGGATCTATGAGCAGTTCTTC
j_call: TRBJ2-1
d_call: .
clone_size: many
v_call: TRBV4-1

cdr3_aa: CASSPGAVYEQYF
cdr3_nt: TGTGCCAGCTCACCGGGGGCAGTCTACGAGCAGTACTTC
j_call: TRBJ2-7
d_call: .
clone_size: many
v_call: TRBV18

cdr3_aa: CASGLDRVETQYF
cdr3_nt: TGTGCTAGTGGTTTGGACAGGGTTGAGACCCAGTACTTC
j_call: TRBJ2-5
d_call: .
clone_size: many
v_call: TRBV12-5

cdr3_aa: CASSRRDGYEQYF
cdr3_nt: TGTGCCAGCAGCCGCAGGGACGGCTACGAGCAGTACTTC
j_call: TRBJ2-7
d_call: .
clone_size: few
v_call: TRBV7-6

cdr3_aa: CASKEQGAYEQYF
cdr3_nt: TGTGCCAGCAAGGAACAGGGGGCCTACGAGCAGTACTTC
j_call: TRBJ2-7
d_call: TRBD1
clone_size: .
v_call: TRBV5-6

cdr3_aa: CASSQDNRGTDTQYF
cdr3_nt: TGTGCCAGCAGCCAAGATAACCGGGGCACAGATACGCAGTATTTT
j_call: TRBJ2-3
d_call: .
clone_size: few
v_call: TRBV4-2

cdr3_aa: CASSLQQETQYF
cdr3_nt: TGTGCCAGCAGCCTCCAACAAGAGACCCAGTACTTC
j_call: TRBJ2-5
d_call: .
clone_size: .
v_call: TRBV7-2

cdr3_aa: CASSQGQGNIQYF
cdr3_nt: TGTGCCAGCTCCCAGGGACAGGGGAACATTCAGTACTTC
j_call: TRBJ2-4
d_call: TRBD1
clone_size: many
v_call: TRBV18

cdr3_aa: CASSPTGGYGANVLTF
cdr3_nt: TGTGCCAGCAGCCCGACAGGAGGCTACGGGGCCAACGTCCTGACTTTC
j_call: TRBJ2-6
d_call: .
clone_size: many
v_call: TRBV4-2

cdr3_aa: CASRLLAGVDTQYF
cdr3_nt: TGTGCCAGCAGGTTATTAGCGGGAGTGGATACGCAGTATTTT
j_call: TRBJ2-3
d_call: TRBD2
clone_size: few
v_call: TRBV28

cdr3_aa: CASSRGVSGMNTGELFF
cdr3_nt: TGTGCCAGCAGCAGGGGGGTTTCAGGGATGAACACCGGGGAGCTGTTTTTT
j_call: TRBJ2-2
d_call: .
clone_size: few
v_call: TRBV7-6

cdr3_aa: CASSLFRASGSTPSYNEQFF
cdr3_nt: TGTGCCAGCAGTTTATTTAGGGCTAGCGGGAGCACCCCCTCCTACAATGAGCAGTTCTTC
j_call: TRBJ2-1
d_call: TRBD2
clone_size: few
v_call: TRBV28

cdr3_aa: CASTAFSGTNEQFF
cdr3_nt: TGTGCCAGCACCGCCTTCTCAGGAACCAATGAGCAGTTCTTC
j_call: TRBJ2-1
d_call: .
clone_size: few
v_call: TRBV6-5

cdr3_aa: CASSYPGTAKLFF
cdr3_nt: TGTGCCAGCAGTTACCCGGGGACTGCAAAACTGTTTTTT
j_call: TRBJ1-4
d_call: .
clone_size: few
v_call: TRBV12-3/TRBV12-4

cdr3_aa: CAWSADSPTDTQYF
cdr3_nt: TGTGCCTGGAGTGCAGACAGCCCGACAGATACGCAGTATTTT
j_call: TRBJ2-3
d_call: .
clone_size: many
v_call: TRBV30

cdr3_aa: CATSREKGGGKKETQYF
cdr3_nt: TGTGCCACCAGCAGAGAAAAGGGCGGGGGTAAAAAAGAGACCCAGTACTTC
j_call: TRBJ2-5
d_call: TRBD2
clone_size: .
v_call: TRBV15

cdr3_aa: CASSLAGSPAKNIQYF
cdr3_nt: TGTGCCAGCAGTTTAGCGGGGTCTCCTGCCAAAAACATTCAGTACTTC
j_call: TRBJ2-4
d_call: .
clone_size: few
v_call: TRBV12-3/TRBV12-4

cdr3_aa: CASSPYLEKADTQYF
cdr3_nt: TGTGCCAGCTCACCCTATCTAGAGAAGGCAGATACGCAGTATTTT
j_call: TRBJ2-3
d_call: .
clone_size: many
v_call: TRBV18